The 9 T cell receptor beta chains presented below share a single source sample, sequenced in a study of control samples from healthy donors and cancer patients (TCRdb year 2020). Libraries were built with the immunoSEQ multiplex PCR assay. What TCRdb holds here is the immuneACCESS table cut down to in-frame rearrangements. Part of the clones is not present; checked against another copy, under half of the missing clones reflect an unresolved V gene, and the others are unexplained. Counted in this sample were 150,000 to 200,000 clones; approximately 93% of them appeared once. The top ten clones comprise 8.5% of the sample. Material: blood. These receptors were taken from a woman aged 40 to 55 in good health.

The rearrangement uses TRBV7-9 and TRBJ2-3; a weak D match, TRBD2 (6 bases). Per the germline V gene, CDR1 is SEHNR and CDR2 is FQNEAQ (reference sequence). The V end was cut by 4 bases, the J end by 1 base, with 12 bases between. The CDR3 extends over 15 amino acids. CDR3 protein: CASSSQGGRTDTQYF. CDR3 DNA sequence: TGTGCCAGCAGCTCTCAGGGAGGTCGCACAGATACGCAGTATTTT.

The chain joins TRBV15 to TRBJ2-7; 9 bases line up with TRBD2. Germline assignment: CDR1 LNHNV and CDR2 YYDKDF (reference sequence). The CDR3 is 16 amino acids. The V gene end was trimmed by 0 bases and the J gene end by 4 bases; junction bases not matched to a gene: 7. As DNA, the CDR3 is TGTGCCACCAGCAGAGATTGGTTAGCGGGAGATTACGAGCAGTACTTC. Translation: CATSRDWLAGDYEQYF.

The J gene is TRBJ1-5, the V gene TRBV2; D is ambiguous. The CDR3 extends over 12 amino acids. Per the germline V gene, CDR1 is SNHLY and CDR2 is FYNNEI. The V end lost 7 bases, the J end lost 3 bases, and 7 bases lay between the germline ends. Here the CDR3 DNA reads TGTGCCAGCAACCTCCTCAATCAGCCCCAGCATTTT. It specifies CASNLLNQPQHF.

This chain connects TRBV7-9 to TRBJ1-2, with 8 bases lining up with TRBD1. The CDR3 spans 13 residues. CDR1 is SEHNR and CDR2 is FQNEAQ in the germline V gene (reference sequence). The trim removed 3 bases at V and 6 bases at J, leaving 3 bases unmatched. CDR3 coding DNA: TGTGCCAGCAGCTTGGACAGGGTCAATGGCTACACCTTC. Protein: CASSLDRVNGYTF.

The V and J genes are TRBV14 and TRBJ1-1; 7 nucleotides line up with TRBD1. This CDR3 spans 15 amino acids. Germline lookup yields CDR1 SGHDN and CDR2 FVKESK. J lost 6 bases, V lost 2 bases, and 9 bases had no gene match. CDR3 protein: CASSQLDRDGSEAFF. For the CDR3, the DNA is TGTGCCAGCAGCCAATTAGACAGGGACGGGTCTGAAGCTTTCTTT.

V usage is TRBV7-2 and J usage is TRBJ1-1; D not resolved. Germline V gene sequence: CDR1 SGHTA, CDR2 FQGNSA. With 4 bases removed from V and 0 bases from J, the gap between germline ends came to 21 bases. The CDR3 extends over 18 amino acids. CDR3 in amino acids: CASSSSPGGIKMNTEAFF. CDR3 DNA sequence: TGTGCCAGCAGCTCGAGCCCGGGAGGGATTAAGATGAACACTGAAGCTTTCTTT. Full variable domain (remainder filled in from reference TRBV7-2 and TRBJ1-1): GAGVSQSPSNKVTEKGKDVELRCDPISGHTALYWYRQSLGQGLEFLIYFQGNSAPDKSGLPSDRFSAERTGGSVSTLTIQRTQQEDSAVYLCASSSSPGGIKMNTEAFFGQGTRLTVV.

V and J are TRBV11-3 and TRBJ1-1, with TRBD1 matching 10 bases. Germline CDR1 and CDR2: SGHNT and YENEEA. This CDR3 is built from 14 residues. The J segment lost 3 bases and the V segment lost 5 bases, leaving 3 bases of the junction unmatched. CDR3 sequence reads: CASSDRGPDTEAFF. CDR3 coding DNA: TGTGCCAGCAGCGACAGGGGGCCCGACACTGAAGCTTTCTTT.

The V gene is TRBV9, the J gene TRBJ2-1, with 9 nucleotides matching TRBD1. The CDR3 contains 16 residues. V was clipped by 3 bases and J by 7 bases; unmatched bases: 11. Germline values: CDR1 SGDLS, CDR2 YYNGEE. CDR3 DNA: TGTGCCAGCAGCGCTCGGGACAGGGAATTGACAAATGAGCAGTTCTTC. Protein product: CASSARDRELTNEQFF.

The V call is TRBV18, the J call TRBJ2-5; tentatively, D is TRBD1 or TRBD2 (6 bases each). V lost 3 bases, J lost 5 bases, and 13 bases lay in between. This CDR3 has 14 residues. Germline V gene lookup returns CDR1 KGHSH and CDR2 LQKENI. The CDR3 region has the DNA TGTGCCAGCTCACCCCCCGGGGGCGGCGAGACCCAGTACTTC. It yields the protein CASSPPGGGETQYF.